This T cell receptor beta chain was captured in a study of T cells in Graves' hyperthyroidism and ophthalmopathy. General study results and limits: A 13 V-J signature model discriminated ophthalmopathy versus stable hyperthyroidism.

Amplification of TCR beta CDR3 regions was performed using RNA transcripts as template. The study used the HTBI primer set for a first-round RT-PCR of the TCR CDR3. TCRdb passed the multiplex PCR reads through MiXCR, listing each CDR3 protein once. The data show some 650,000 distinct CDR3 sequences, about a sixth seen once. Turning to this clonotype: Its antigen remains unknown.

Clinical Activity Scores of at least 3, NOSPECS grades of at least 4 and durations under 3 months characterized ophthalmopathy patients. The TCR was taken from a woman aged 40-49 years with Graves' ophthalmopathy. Sequencing input: blood.

The CDR3 sequence: CASSIDPGLAVNEQFF. CDR3 bases: TGTGCCAGTAGTATAGACCCGGGACTAGCGGTCAATGAGCAGTTCTTC. The gene calls are TRBV19 and TRBJ2-1, with 11 bases that match TRBD2. Trimming took 0 bases from V and 6 from J; bases not matched to a gene: 4. Germline V gene sequence: CDR1 LNHDA, CDR2 SQIVND (reference sequence). The CDR3 is made up of 16 amino acids.